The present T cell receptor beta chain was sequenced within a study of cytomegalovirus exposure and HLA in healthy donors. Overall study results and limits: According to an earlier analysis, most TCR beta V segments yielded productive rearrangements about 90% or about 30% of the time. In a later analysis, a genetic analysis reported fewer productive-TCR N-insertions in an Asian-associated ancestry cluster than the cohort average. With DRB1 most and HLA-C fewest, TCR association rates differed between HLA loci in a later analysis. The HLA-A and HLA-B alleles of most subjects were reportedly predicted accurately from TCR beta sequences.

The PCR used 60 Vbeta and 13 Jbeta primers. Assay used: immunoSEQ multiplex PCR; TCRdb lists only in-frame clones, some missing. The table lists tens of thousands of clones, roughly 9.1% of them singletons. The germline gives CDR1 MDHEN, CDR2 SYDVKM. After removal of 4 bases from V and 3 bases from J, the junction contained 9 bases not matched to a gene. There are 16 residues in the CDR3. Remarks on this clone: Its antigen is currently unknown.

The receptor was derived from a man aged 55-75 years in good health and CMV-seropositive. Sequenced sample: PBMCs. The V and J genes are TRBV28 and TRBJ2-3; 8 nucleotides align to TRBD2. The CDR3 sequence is CASSSRGGTSTDTQYF. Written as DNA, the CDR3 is TGTGCCAGCAGTTCCCGGGGGGGCACGAGTACAGATACGCAGTATTTT. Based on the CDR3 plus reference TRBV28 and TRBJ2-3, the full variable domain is DVKVTQSSRYLVKRTGEKVFLECVQDMDHENMFWYRQDPGLGLRLIYFSYDVKMKEKGDIPEGYSVSREKKERFSLILESASTNQTSMYLCASSSRGGTSTDTQYFGPGTRLTVL.